Shown below are 2 T cell receptor beta chains from a single sample sequenced in a study of regulatory T cells in long-lasting Graves disease. Stated time point: newly diagnosed GD, antithyroid drugs for less than 3 months. The TCR library was prepared using RNA isolated from PBMCs. Building the TCR beta libraries relied on iRepertoire HTBI primers, and CDR3 regions underwent Arm-PCR. TCRdb re-called the multiplex PCR reads with MiXCR, one entry per CDR3 protein. The profile covers roughly 500,000 distinct CDR3 sequences, with approximately 12% appearing a single time and more than 8% taken by the ten largest. The data were also submitted as part of a second study, on T cells in Graves' hyperthyroidism and ophthalmopathy.

The source was peripheral blood mononuclear cells (PBMCs), collected at new diagnosis, from a patient treated with antithyroid drugs. The receptors shown here come from a woman aged 25 to 45 with Graves disease.

This clonotype was found a few times. Its ends do not fully match the called genes, so a read error is possible. This chain connects TRBV12-3 or TRBV12-4 to TRBJ2-7; D may be TRBD1 or TRBD2 (6 bases each). There are 15 residues in the CDR3. The CDR3 here is CANSLWGAGAYEQYF. In DNA form, the CDR3 reads TGTGCCAACAGTTTATGGGGGGCTGGGGCCTACGAGCAGTACTTC.

Regarding this clonotype: A much larger clone lies a single base off, so this may be a read error. J is TRBJ1-5 and V is TRBV6-1; 8 positions match TRBD1. V was pared by 3 bases and J by 2 bases, with 0 bases of the junction left unmatched. The CDR3 sequence is 14 residues long. From germline, CDR1 is MNHNS and CDR2 SASEGT. The CDR3 DNA follows: TGTGCCAGCAGTGAGACAGGGGGCAATCAGCCCCAGCATTTT. Encoded protein: CASSETGGNQPQHF.